What follows describes a single T cell receptor beta chain. This record comes from a study of blood T cell repertoires in COVID-19. Study-wide background: Sites across the United States, Italy and Spain contributed samples from acute and convalescent COVID-19. Sources were T cells, B-cell-depleted T cells, or PBMCs; the material itself was cDNA or gDNA.

Original data processing: Researchers report that nucleated cell counts were estimated from reference gene primer amplification. This table comes from immunoSEQ multiplex PCR, and its TCRdb copy is limited to in-frame clones, with some not included. That table supplies the V and J calls and clone size; D and trimming were determined from the DNA. The sample contains about 160,000 clones, approximately 88% of which appear only once. The V gene's germline CDR1 is LNHNV and CDR2 YYDKDF (reference sequence). This CDR3 contains 12 residues. V lost 1 base and J lost 7, with 8 bases in between. V gene TRBV15 combines with J gene TRBJ2-7, with D tentatively TRBD1 (6 bases). This clonotype was obtained from a woman aged 55 to 70 who had recovered from COVID-19. The sample comprised peripheral blood. The CDR3 bases are TGTGCCACCAGCAGAGTCACAGGGGAGCAGTACTTC. It specifies CATSRVTGEQYF.